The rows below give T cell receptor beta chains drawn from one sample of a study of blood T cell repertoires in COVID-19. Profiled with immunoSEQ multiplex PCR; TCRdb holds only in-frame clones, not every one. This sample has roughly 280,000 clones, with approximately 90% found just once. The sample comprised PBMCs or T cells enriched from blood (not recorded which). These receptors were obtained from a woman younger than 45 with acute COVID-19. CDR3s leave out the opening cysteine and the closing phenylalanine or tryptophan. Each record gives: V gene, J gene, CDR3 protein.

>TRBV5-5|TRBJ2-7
ASSFLILGTSGYEQY
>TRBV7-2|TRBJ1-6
ASSLGAVQDSPLH
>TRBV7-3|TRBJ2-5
ASSLMGLREETQY
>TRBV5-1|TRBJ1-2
ASSPREGRGVDGYT
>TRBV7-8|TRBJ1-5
ASSLREDRGYSNQPQH
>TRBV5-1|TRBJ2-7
ASSLVPTSGSNEQY
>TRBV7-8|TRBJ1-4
ASSWGLLRDEKLF
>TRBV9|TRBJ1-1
ASSVAGGMNTEAF
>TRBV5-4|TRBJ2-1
ASSSQQGSEQF
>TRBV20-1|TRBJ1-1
SASGPNTEAF
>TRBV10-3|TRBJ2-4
AIRADRAQMDIQY
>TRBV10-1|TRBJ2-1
ASSEEYFNEQF
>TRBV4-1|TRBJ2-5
ASSQTQGEETQY
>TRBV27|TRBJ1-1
ASSLLGRVNTEAF
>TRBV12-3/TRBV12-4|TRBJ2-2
ASILWGQRELF
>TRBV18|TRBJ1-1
ASSPSTRVTEAF
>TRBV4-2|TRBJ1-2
ASSQDRGSPNYGYT
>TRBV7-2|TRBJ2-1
ATETPPSEQF
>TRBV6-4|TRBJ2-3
ASSAVLAGGPDTQY
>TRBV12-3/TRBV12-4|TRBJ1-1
ASSWDSPEAF
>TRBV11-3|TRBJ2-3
ASSDPSGSSTDTQY
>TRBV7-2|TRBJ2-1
ASSLVDGSYNEQF
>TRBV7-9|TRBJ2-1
ATKAGTTNNEQF
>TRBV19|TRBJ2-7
ASSMGLAKTYEQY
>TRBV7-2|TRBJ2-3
ASSPYGDTQY
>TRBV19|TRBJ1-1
ASSIYRSYTEAF
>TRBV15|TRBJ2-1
ATSDPGERGHNEQF
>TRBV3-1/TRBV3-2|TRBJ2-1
ASSKREQYDEQF
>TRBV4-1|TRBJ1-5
ASSPRGQGGQPQH
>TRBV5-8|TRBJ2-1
ASSTGGQGSNEQF
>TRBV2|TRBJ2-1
ASSAKRDPYNEQF
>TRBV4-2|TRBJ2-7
ASSLRLAGGYEQY
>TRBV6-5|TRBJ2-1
ASGSSGSNEQF
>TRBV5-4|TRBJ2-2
ASSWGTSGAPGELF
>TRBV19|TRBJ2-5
ASSNNNQETQY
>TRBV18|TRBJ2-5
ASSPPPAEETQY
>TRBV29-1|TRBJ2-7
SVLPNDRVAYEQY
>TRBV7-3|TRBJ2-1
ASSLSAAGAGNEQF
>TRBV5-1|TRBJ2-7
ASREPGQGTYEQY
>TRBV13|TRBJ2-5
ASRYRDSQETQY
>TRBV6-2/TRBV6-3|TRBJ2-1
ASSYGLARHNEQF
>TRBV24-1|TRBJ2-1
ATKAGGVDEQF
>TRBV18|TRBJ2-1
ASSPIAVGLFSYNEQF
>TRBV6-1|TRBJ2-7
ASSEFGGLPYEQY
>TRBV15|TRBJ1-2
ATSGGRRADYGYT
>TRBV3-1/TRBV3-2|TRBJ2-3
ASSQAGRAGGTDTQY
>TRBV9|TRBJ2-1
ASSGTSLEDEQF
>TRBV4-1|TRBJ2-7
ASSLRVFSEQY